A selection of T cell receptor beta chains follows, all from one sample in a study of blood T cells in healthy people across ages. TCRdb analysed the 5' RACE reads with MiXCR anew, one entry per CDR3 protein. The sample carries around 650,000 distinct CDR3 sequences, less than 45% recorded once. The specimen sequenced was blood. These TCRs come from an elderly man in good health. Each CDR3 is given with its conserved first and last residue. Fields, in order: D gene, clone size, V gene, J gene, CDR3 protein, CDR3 DNA. The D gene is left open where the match is weak. Rows give clone size only sometimes, using once, few, many, or a class for an expanded clone.

>TRBD1|NA|TRBV7-2|TRBJ1-4
CASSWRDSHEKLFF
TGTGCCAGCAGCTGGCGGGACAGCCATGAAAAACTGTTTTTT
>NA|NA|TRBV3-1|TRBJ2-1
CASSQESPIREQFF
TGTGCCAGCAGCCAAGAGTCCCCTATTCGAGAGCAGTTCTTC
>NA|NA|TRBV10-3|TRBJ2-3
CAITEGGSTDTQYF
TGTGCCATCACCGAGGGCGGAAGCACAGATACGCAGTATTTT
>TRBD2|NA|TRBV3-1|TRBJ2-3
CASSQDGGLAGVEADTQYF
TGTGCCAGCAGCCAAGATGGGGGACTAGCGGGAGTGGAGGCAGATACGCAGTATTTT
>TRBD1|NA|TRBV27|TRBJ2-4
CASSSRQGALNIQYF
TGTGCCAGCAGTTCCCGGCAGGGGGCATTGAACATTCAGTACTTC
>NA|NA|TRBV7-2|TRBJ2-1
CASSFLSGTRPNNEQFF
TGTGCCAGCAGCTTCCTGTCCGGGACCAGGCCAAACAATGAGCAGTTCTTC
>NA|NA|TRBV7-2|TRBJ1-2
CASSYREGGTANYGYTF
TGTGCCAGCAGCTATAGGGAGGGGGGCACTGCTAACTATGGCTACACCTTC
>NA|few|TRBV19|TRBJ2-7
CASSAGGDSYEQYF
TGTGCCAGTAGTGCCGGGGGTGACTCCTACGAGCAGTACTTC
>NA|NA|TRBV6-6|TRBJ1-2
CASSYSGRSGGYTF
TGTGCCAGCAGTTACTCCGGCAGGTCGGGCGGCTACACCTTC
>NA|NA|TRBV27|TRBJ2-1
CASNPDPGRGFGEQFF
TGTGCCAGCAACCCCGATCCGGGACGGGGGTTTGGGGAGCAGTTCTTC
>NA|NA|TRBV20-1|TRBJ2-1
CSASLAGNYNEQFF
TGCAGTGCTAGTCTGGCAGGGAACTACAATGAGCAGTTCTTC
>TRBD1|many|TRBV29-1|TRBJ2-5
CSVAPGQGQETQYF
TGCAGCGTTGCGCCGGGACAGGGCCAAGAGACCCAGTACTTC
>TRBD1|few|TRBV20-1|TRBJ1-5
CSAPPPGTGGRNQPQHF
TGCAGTGCACCACCTCCCGGGACAGGGGGCCGCAATCAGCCCCAGCATTTT
>NA|few|TRBV20-1|TRBJ1-2
CSARVRTTYGYTF
TGCAGTGCTAGAGTCCGGACAACCTATGGCTACACCTTC
>NA|many|TRBV5-1|TRBJ2-7
CASSIRDEQYF
TGCGCCAGCAGCATCCGGGACGAGCAGTACTTC
>NA|few|TRBV12-3/TRBV12-4|TRBJ2-3
CASSSLASQLSDTQYF
TGTGCCAGCAGCTCCTTGGCTAGCCAGTTGTCAGATACGCAGTATTTT
>NA|few|TRBV6-2/TRBV6-3|TRBJ2-7
CASKSGLSSYEQYF
TGTGCCAGCAAGAGTGGACTGAGCTCCTACGAGCAGTACTTC
>NA|once|TRBV20-1|TRBJ1-1
CSTTDGGIAFF
TGCAGTACTACCGACGGGGGCATAGCTTTCTTT
>TRBD2|many|TRBV11-3|TRBJ2-1
CASSPSGTTYNEQFF
TGTGCCAGCAGCCCTTCCGGGACTACCTACAATGAGCAGTTCTTC
>TRBD2|NA|TRBV30|TRBJ2-1
CAWSDRTSGRIYNEQFF
TGTGCCTGGAGTGATAGGACTAGCGGGAGGATATACAATGAGCAGTTCTTC
>TRBD1|few|TRBV10-1|TRBJ2-3
CASSEFGQGADTQYF
TGCGCCAGCAGTGAGTTCGGACAGGGGGCTGATACGCAGTATTTT
>TRBD2|NA|TRBV6-1|TRBJ2-5
CASRWGGVQETQYF
TGTGCCAGCCGGTGGGGGGGTGTCCAAGAGACCCAGTACTTC
>NA|few|TRBV4-1|TRBJ1-2
CASSIIRQEIYGYTF
TGCGCCAGCAGCATTATTCGTCAGGAGATCTATGGCTACACCTTC
>TRBD2|NA|TRBV5-1|TRBJ2-5
CASSLGASGIGETQYF
TGCGCCAGCAGCTTGGGGGCTAGCGGGATCGGTGAGACCCAGTACTTC
>NA|few|TRBV6-5|TRBJ2-5
CASSYSWGTTQYF
TGTGCCAGCAGTTACTCGTGGGGGACGACCCAGTACTTC
>NA|NA|TRBV7-2|TRBJ2-1
CASSLMLSDRTQFF
TGTGCCAGCAGCTTAATGTTAAGCGACAGAACACAGTTCTTC
>NA|few|TRBV3-1|TRBJ1-6
CASSPGRPNSPLHF
TGTGCCAGCAGCCCAGGACGGCCTAATTCACCCCTCCACTTT
>NA|NA|TRBV9|TRBJ1-4
CASKKSGQVNEKLFF
TGTGCCAGCAAAAAATCGGGGCAGGTGAATGAAAAACTGTTTTTT